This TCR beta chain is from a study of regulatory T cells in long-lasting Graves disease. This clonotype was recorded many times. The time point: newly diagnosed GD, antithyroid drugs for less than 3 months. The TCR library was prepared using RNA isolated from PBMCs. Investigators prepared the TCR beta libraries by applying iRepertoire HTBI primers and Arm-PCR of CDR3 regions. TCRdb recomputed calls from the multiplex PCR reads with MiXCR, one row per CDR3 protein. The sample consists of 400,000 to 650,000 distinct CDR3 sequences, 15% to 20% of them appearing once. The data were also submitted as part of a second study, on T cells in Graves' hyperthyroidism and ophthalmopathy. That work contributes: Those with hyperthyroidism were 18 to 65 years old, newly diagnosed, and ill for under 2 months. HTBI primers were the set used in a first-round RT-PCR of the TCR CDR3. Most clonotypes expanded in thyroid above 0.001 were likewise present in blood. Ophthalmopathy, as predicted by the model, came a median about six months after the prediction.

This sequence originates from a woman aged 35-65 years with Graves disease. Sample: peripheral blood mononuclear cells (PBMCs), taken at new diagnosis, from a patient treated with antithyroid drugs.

The CDR3 region has the DNA TGTGCCAGCTCAACTTTTTACAATGAGCAGTTCTTC. Its translation is CASSTFYNEQFF. The chain has TRBV18 and TRBJ2-1; D remains ambiguous. Germline lookup yields CDR1 KGHSH and CDR2 LQKENI. Between the trimmed V and J ends, which lost 5 bases and 4 bases, there was a span of 6 bases. The CDR3 totals 12 residues.